The 20 T cell receptor beta chains presented below share a single source sample, sequenced in a study of molecular identifiers for immune sequencing clone quantification. MiXCR was run by TCRdb on the PCR reads, yielding one entry per CDR3 protein. The sample yields 50,000 to 65,000 distinct CDR3 sequences, 20% to 25% seen once. Source material: naive CD8+ T cells from blood, with Jurkat cell RNA spiked in. Specified subset: FACS-sorted CD8+CD4-CCR7+CD45RA+ naive T cells. These receptors were obtained from a human donor in good health. Some libraries in this study had Jurkat cell RNA spiked in.

There are a few counts of this clonotype. The chain is built from TRBV13 and TRBJ2-5; 8 bases map to TRBD2. V was pared by 0 bases and J by 2 bases, with 5 bases of the junction left unmatched. The CDR3 spans 16 residues. The germline V gene encodes CDR1 PRHDT and CDR2 FYEKMQ (reference sequence). The CDR3 here is CASSLGLAGKQETQYF. The DNA for the CDR3 is TGTGCCAGCAGCTTAGGCCTAGCGGGCAAGCAAGAGACCCAGTACTTC. Complete variable domain (other parts from reference TRBV13 and TRBJ2-5): AAGVIQSPRHLIKEKRETATLKCYPIPRHDTVYWYQQGPGQDPQFLISFYEKMQSDKGSIPDRFSAQQFSDYHSELNMSSLELGDSALYFCASSLGLAGKQETQYFGPGTRLLVL.

Many counts were recorded for this clonotype. V is TRBV30 and J is TRBJ2-2; D is tentatively TRBD1 or TRBD2 (5 bases each). This CDR3 is 16 amino acids long. V lost 5 bases and J lost 7, with 23 bases in between. Germline lookup yields CDR1 GTSNPN and CDR2 SVGIG (reference sequence). The CDR3 DNA reads as TGTGCCTGGGCCCCTGGGGCGGGCGCCGCTTTCGGGGAGCTGTTTTTT. Translation gives CAWAPGAGAAFGELFF.

In this sample, this clonotype turned up many times. V gene TRBV7-2 combines with J gene TRBJ2-3; 9 positions agree with TRBD1. The CDR3 sequence is 17 residues long. V was clipped by 4 bases and J by 4 bases; unmatched bases: 12. Germline-derived CDR1 and CDR2 are SGHTA and FQGNSA. The CDR3 nucleotides are TGTGCCAGCAGCTCAAGGACCGGGACAGGGAGGGCAGATACGCAGTATTTT. Its translation: CASSSRTGTGRADTQYF.

The genes are TRBV27 and TRBJ1-5, with a possible D match to TRBD1 (6 bases). Per the germline V gene, CDR1 is MNHEY and CDR2 is SMNVEV (reference sequence). With 4 bases removed from V and 6 bases from J, the gap between germline ends came to 13 bases. The CDR3 is 14 residues long. The CDR3 loop reads CASSYLGGGQPQHF. The CDR3, as DNA: TGTGCCAGCAGTTATTTGGGAGGGGGTCAGCCCCAGCATTTT.

Many counts were recorded for this clonotype. Here the CDR3 DNA reads TGTGCCAGCAGTTTACTCACCCCTCTAGCGGATCCAGATACGCAGTATTTT. As protein: CASSLLTPLADPDTQYF. The genes are TRBV27 and TRBJ2-3; 7 nucleotides line up with TRBD2. CDR3 length: 17 amino acids. The V and J ends lost 2 bases and 4 bases, in that order; junction bases with no gene match: 12. The germline V gene encodes CDR1 MNHEY and CDR2 SMNVEV (reference sequence).

The chain is built from TRBV15 and TRBJ1-2; D is unresolved. CDR3 size: 14 residues. Germline lookup yields CDR1 LNHNV and CDR2 YYDKDF (reference sequence). The V end lost 0 bases, the J end lost 10 bases, and 15 bases lay between the germline ends. CDR3 bases: TGTGCCACCAGCAGAGATGTTCTATCTATCAACTACACCTTC. Translating gives CATSRDVLSINYTF.

This clonotype was counted at least ten times. The genes are TRBV5-5 and TRBJ2-2, with 9 bases identical to TRBD1. The V and J ends lost 3 bases and 3 bases, in that order; junction bases with no gene match: 9. CDR3 size: 17 residues. The germline V gene has CDR1 SGHKS and CDR2 YYEKEE (reference sequence). The CDR3 loop reads CASSSHDRGFHTGELFF. In nucleotides, the CDR3 is TGTGCCAGCAGCTCACATGACAGGGGGTTCCACACCGGGGAGCTGTTTTTT.

This clonotype was observed at least ten times. The chain employs TRBV7-6 and TRBJ2-3; 8 bases map to TRBD2. V was clipped by 6 bases and J by 1 base; unmatched bases: 3. This CDR3 is built from 14 residues. The germline V gene has CDR1 SGHVS and CDR2 FNYEAQ. Written as DNA, the CDR3 is TGTGCCAGCAGTTTCGGGGGGGGCACAGATACGCAGTATTTT. It is translated as CASSFGGGTDTQYF.

V gene TRBV14 combines with J gene TRBJ2-5; TRBD1 aligns across 11 bases. Germline CDR1 SGHDN, CDR2 FVKESK. This CDR3 region has 17 residues. Trimming cost V 2 bases and J 4 bases; bases outside gene matches: 9. CDR3 region: CASSQLRDRGVRETQYF. For the CDR3, the DNA is TGTGCCAGCAGCCAACTCCGGGACAGGGGGGTTCGAGAGACCCAGTACTTC.

At least ten counts were recorded for this clonotype. V and J are TRBV7-2 and TRBJ1-5; no clear D gene. V shed 3 bases and J shed 5 bases, with 11 bases lying between them. Germline values: CDR1 SGHTA, CDR2 FQGNSA. This CDR3 has 14 amino acids. The DNA for the CDR3 is TGTGCCAGCAGCTTTATCGGATTGGATCAGCCCCAGCATTTT. As protein: CASSFIGLDQPQHF.

This clonotype has at least ten counts. This chain's CDR3 is CSARDWGADYGYTF. The DNA of the CDR3 is TGCAGTGCTAGAGATTGGGGGGCCGACTATGGCTACACCTTC. V and J are TRBV20-1 and TRBJ1-2; D possibly corresponds to TRBD1 (6 bases). V was clipped by 0 bases and J by 3 bases, with 11 bases between them. This CDR3 spans 14 amino acids. In germline, CDR1 is DFQATT, CDR2 SNEGSKA (reference sequence).

This clonotype showed up many times. The chain combines TRBV19 with TRBJ2-3; TRBD1 aligns across 9 bases. Losses at the gene ends were 5 bases for V and 0 bases for J; bases not matched to a gene: 9. From germline, CDR1 is LNHDA and CDR2 SQIVND (reference sequence). The CDR3 is 17 residues long. The CDR3 DNA reads as TGTGCCAGTAGTTTCCACGACAGGGGGACTAGCACAGATACGCAGTATTTT. Translating it yields CASSFHDRGTSTDTQYF.

Details on this clonotype: The CDR3 does not close with the conserved phenylalanine or tryptophan, likely indicating a read error. This rearrangement joins TRBV13 to TRBJ1-5; 7 nucleotides match TRBD1. V was clipped by 4 bases and J by 4 bases; unmatched bases: 7. Germline V lookup: CDR1 PRHDT, CDR2 FYEKMQ (reference sequence). The CDR3 is 15 amino acids. CDR3 bases: TGTGCCAGCAGCTCCTTCGGGACAGCAAATCAGCCCCAGCATCTT. Translated, it gives CASSSFGTANQPQHL.

The chain employs TRBV3-1 and TRBJ1-1; D remains ambiguous. This CDR3 comprises 15 residues. The germline V and J ends were trimmed by 0 bases and 0 bases, with 8 bases remaining between them. Germline values: CDR1 LGHDT, CDR2 YNNKEL (reference sequence). The CDR3 here is CASSQDESLNTEAFF. The CDR3 DNA reads as TGTGCCAGCAGCCAAGATGAATCTTTGAACACTGAAGCTTTCTTT.

This chain joins TRBV4-1 and TRBJ1-1, with D unresolved. Germline values: CDR1 MGHRA, CDR2 YSYEKL. Between the trimmed V and J ends, which lost 4 bases and 2 bases, there was a span of 14 bases. The CDR3 consists of 15 residues. CDR3 nucleotide sequence: TGCGCCAGCAGCCTTCGCGGGGTAGCTAACACTGAAGCTTTCTTT. Its protein product is CASSLRGVANTEAFF.

As regards this clonotype: It may be a read error: a sequence one base away is much more abundant. This chain links TRBV4-3 with TRBJ1-3, with no clear D. The CDR3 sequence is 16 residues long. CDR1 is LGHNA and CDR2 is YSLEER in the germline V gene. CDR3 bases: TGCGCCAGCAGCCAAGATGCCAGATCCTCTGGAAACACCACATATTTT. This gives the protein CASSQDARSSGNTTYF.

This clonotype was picked up many times. The V call is TRBV12-3 or TRBV12-4, the J call TRBJ2-4; 7 bases are a match to TRBD1. The CDR3 length is 16 residues. After removal of 4 bases from V and 3 bases from J, the junction contained 9 bases not matched to a gene. This CDR3 reads CASSSSGGSGKNIQYF. The DNA of the CDR3 is TGTGCCAGCAGTTCATCAGGGGGAAGTGGCAAAAACATTCAGTACTTC.

Many counts were recorded for this clonotype. The V gene is TRBV12-3 or TRBV12-4, the J gene TRBJ2-5; D unresolved. V lost 1 base and J lost 4, with 7 bases in between. The CDR3 extends over 13 amino acids. The CDR3 protein is CASSLDILETQYF. The DNA for the CDR3 is TGTGCCAGCAGTTTAGACATCTTAGAGACCCAGTACTTC.

This clonotype showed up many times. The chain carries TRBV6-6 and TRBJ2-7; 7 nucleotides line up with TRBD2. V lost 7 bases and J lost 2; bases outside the gene matches: 8. The CDR3 extends over 14 amino acids. Germline V gene lookup returns CDR1 MNHNY and CDR2 SVGAGI (reference sequence). The CDR3 loop reads CASTVGGRAYEQYF. CDR3 in DNA: TGTGCCAGCACTGTGGGGGGGAGGGCCTACGAGCAGTACTTC.

The gene calls are TRBV3-1 and TRBJ2-7; 10 positions agree with TRBD2. This CDR3 region has 14 residues. Unmatched junction bases numbered 6, after V lost 4 bases and J lost 6 bases. Germline CDR1 reads LGHDT; CDR2 reads YNNKEL (reference sequence). The CDR3 DNA reads as TGTGCCAGCAGCCCAACTAGCGGGGACTCCGAGCAGTACTTC. This codes for CASSPTSGDSEQYF.